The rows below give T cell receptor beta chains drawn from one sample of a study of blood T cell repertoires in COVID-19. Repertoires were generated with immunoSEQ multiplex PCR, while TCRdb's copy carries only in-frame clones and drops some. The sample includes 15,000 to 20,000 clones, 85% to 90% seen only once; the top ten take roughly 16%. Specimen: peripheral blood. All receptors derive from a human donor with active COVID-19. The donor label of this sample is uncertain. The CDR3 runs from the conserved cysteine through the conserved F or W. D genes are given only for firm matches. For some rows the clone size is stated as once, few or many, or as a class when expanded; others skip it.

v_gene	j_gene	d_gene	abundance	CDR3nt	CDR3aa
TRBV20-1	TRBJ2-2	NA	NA	TGCAGTGCTAGTATCGCGACAGGGAGGACCGGGGAGCTGTTTTTT	CSASIATGRTGELFF
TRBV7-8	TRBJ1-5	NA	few	TGTGCCAGCAGCTTAGATCGAGGCTATAATCAGCCCCAGCATTTT	CASSLDRGYNQPQHF
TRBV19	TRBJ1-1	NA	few	TGTGCCAGTAGGTGGCAGGGGATGAACACTGAAGCTTTCTTT	CASRWQGMNTEAFF
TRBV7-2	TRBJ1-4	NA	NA	TGTGCCAGCAGCTTACAGGGTAATAATGAAAAACTGTTTTTT	CASSLQGNNEKLFF
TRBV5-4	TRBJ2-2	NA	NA	TGTGCCAGCAGCCGAGGGGGTGGGGCCGGGGAGCTGTTTTTT	CASSRGGGAGELFF
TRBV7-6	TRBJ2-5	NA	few	TGTGCCAGCAGCTTAACCCCCCAGGGGAGCGGAGAGACCCAGTACTTC	CASSLTPQGSGETQYF
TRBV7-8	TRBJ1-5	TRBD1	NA	TGTGCCACGCGGAAGGGGGCAAGCAATCAGCCCCAGCATTTT	CATRKGASNQPQHF
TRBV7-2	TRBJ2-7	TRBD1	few	TGTGCCAGCAGCCTGGACAGGGCGGTCTCCTACGAGCAGTACTTC	CASSLDRAVSYEQYF
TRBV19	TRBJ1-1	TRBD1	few	TGTGCCAGTGGGAGACAGGGGGCGAACACTGAAGCTTTCTTT	CASGRQGANTEAFF
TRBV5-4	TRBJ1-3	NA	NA	TGTGCCAGCAGCTTCTCACAGACTGGAAACACCATATATTTT	CASSFSQTGNTIYF
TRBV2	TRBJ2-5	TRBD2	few	TGTGCCAGCAGGGCCCTGGGGGGGATGGGGGAGACCCAGTACTTC	CASRALGGMGETQYF
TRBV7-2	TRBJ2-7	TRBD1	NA	TGTGCCAGCAGCCCGTGGACAGGTCCGAGCTCCTACGAGCAGTACTTC	CASSPWTGPSSYEQYF
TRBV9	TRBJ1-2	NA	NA	TGTGCCAGCAGCGTAGGGGCAGGATTTTATGGCTACACCTTC	CASSVGAGFYGYTF
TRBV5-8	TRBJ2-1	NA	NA	TGTGCCAGCAGCTTGGTCGGTGAGCAGTTCTTC	CASSLVGEQFF
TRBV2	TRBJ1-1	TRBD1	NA	TGTGCCAACCTTAACAGGGGAGCGACTGAAGCTTTCTTT	CANLNRGATEAFF
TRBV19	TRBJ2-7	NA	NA	TGTGCCACCAAACCGGGACTCAGGTATGGGGAGCAGTACTTC	CATKPGLRYGEQYF
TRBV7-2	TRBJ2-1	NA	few	TGTGCCAGCAGCTTAGCCCGGGGGTGGGGCAATGAGCAGTTCTTC	CASSLARGWGNEQFF
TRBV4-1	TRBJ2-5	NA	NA	TGCGCCAGCAGCCATCCGTACCAAGAGACCCAGTACTTC	CASSHPYQETQYF
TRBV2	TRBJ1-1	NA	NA	TGTGCCAGCAGTGACGAGCTGAACACTGAAGCTTTCTTT	CASSDELNTEAFF
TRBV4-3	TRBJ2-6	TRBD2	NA	TGCGCCAGCTACCGTACTAGCGGGGAAAACAAACGCTCTGGGGCCAACGTCCTGACTTTC	CASYRTSGENKRSGANVLTF
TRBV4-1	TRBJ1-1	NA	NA	TGCGCCAGCAGCCAAGTACAGGGAACTGAAGCTTTCTTT	CASSQVQGTEAFF
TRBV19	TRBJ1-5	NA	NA	TGTGCCAGTAGTAAACAGGGTCCGCAGCCCCAGCATTTT	CASSKQGPQPQHF
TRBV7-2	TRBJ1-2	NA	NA	TGTGCCAGCAGCTACAGGGTTCATGGCTACACCTTC	CASSYRVHGYTF
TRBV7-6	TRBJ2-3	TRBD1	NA	TGTGCCAGCAGCAGACGACAGGGTAGCGATACGCAGTATTTT	CASSRRQGSDTQYF
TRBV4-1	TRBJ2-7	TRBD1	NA	TGCGCCAGCAGCCAAACACAGGGGGACTCCTACGAGCAGTACTTC	CASSQTQGDSYEQYF
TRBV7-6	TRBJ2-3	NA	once	TGTGCCAGCAGCCTTCTCCTAGAAAGCACAGATACGCAGTATTTT	CASSLLLESTDTQYF
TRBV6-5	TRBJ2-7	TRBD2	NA	TGTGCCAGCAGTTACAGCGGGGTTCGAGAGCAGTACTTC	CASSYSGVREQYF
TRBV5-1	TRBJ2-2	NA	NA	TGCGCCAGCAGCTTCGACGGGGCGAACACCGGGGAGCTGTTTTTT	CASSFDGANTGELFF